This TCR beta chain was captured by sequencing in a study of CD8+ T cells in alopecia areata. The study, taken as a whole, reports: Persistence of many expanded lesional clones was seen in scalp and blood during tofacitinib.

Indicated treatment: oral pan-JAK inhibitor, 5-10 mg twice daily. RNA, once extracted, was reverse transcribed into cDNA for use as the sequencing template. Profiled with immunoSEQ multiplex PCR; TCRdb holds only in-frame clones, not every one. The sample carries some 160,000 clones, under 70% recorded once. This clone was observed a handful of times. Its antigen is undetermined. V gave up 4 bases and J gave up 2 bases; unmatched junction bases: 4. CDR3 length equals 15 residues. The germline V gene encodes CDR1 MGHRA and CDR2 YSYEKL. The sample consisted of CD4+ T cells sorted from blood, taken at week 4, from a patient treated with tofacitinib. The sequence derives from a human donor with alopecia areata. The rearrangement links TRBV4-1 to TRBJ2-7; TRBD2 matches 11 bases. As DNA, the CDR3 is TGCGCCAGCAGCCCTTTTAGCGGGGGGGCCTACGAGCAGTACTTC. It codes for CASSPFSGGAYEQYF.